The 4 T cell receptor beta chains listed next were all sequenced from one sample in a study of shared clonotypes between healthy human individuals. TCRdb's table, derived via immunoSEQ multiplex PCR, lists solely in-frame clones and lacks some. Found here are more than 900,000 clones, about 80% of them singletons; the top ten hold roughly 0.61%. The sequenced sample consisted of memory CD4+ T cells from PBMCs. The subset here: CD45RA-negative fraction. The receptors derive from a man aged 18 to 30 in good health. Some clones in this sample may be carry-over from other donors' samples.

The rearrangement joins TRBV10-3 to TRBJ2-7; tentatively, D is TRBD1 or TRBD2 (5 bases each). The V gene's germline CDR1 is ENHRY and CDR2 SYGVKD. Trimming stripped 0 bases from V and 2 bases from J, with 8 bases between. The CDR3 is 14 residues long. CDR3 sequence: CAISESVGAYEQYF. CDR3 DNA: TGTGCCATCAGTGAGTCAGTGGGGGCCTACGAGCAGTACTTC.

Worth noting for this clone: The same CDR3 arises from other DNA sequences in this sample as well. This sequence joins TRBV5-1 and TRBJ1-5; D gene unclear. V was trimmed by 0 bases and J by 5 bases, leaving 6 bases between them. This CDR3 region has 13 residues. The germline CDR1 and CDR2 sequences are SGHRS and YFSETQ. In nucleotides, the CDR3 is TGCGCCAGCAGCTTGGGCCCGGATCAGCCCCAGCATTTT. Translated: CASSLGPDQPQHF.

The table lists this clone with a count of one. The V and J genes are TRBV4-1 and TRBJ1-2, with 8 nucleotides matching TRBD1. CDR3 length: 16 residues. The V and J ends lost 0 bases and 4 bases, in that order; junction bases with no gene match: 7. Germline V gene lookup returns CDR1 MGHRA and CDR2 YSYEKL. The CDR3 here is CASSQEASRGLYGYTF. The CDR3, as DNA: TGCGCCAGCAGCCAAGAAGCAAGCAGGGGGCTCTATGGCTACACCTTC.

This clone showed up just once. The CDR3 region is CASSTYRLGRGYGYTF. The CDR3 region has the DNA TGTGCCAGCAGTACGTACCGACTGGGCAGGGGCTATGGCTACACCTTC. The chain uses TRBV27 and TRBJ1-2; tentatively, D is TRBD1 (6 bases). CDR1 is MNHEY, CDR2 SMNVEV, per germline (reference sequence). There are 16 residues in the CDR3. V dropped 5 bases and J dropped 4 bases, with 20 bases sitting between them.